Each of the 5 T cell receptor beta chains below was sequenced from the same sample in a study of cytomegalovirus exposure and HLA in healthy donors. The study ran its PCR with 60 Vbeta and 13 Jbeta primers. Assay used: immunoSEQ multiplex PCR; TCRdb lists only in-frame clones, some missing. The sample consists of some 180,000 clones, 77% of them appearing once. Source material: PBMCs. These receptors came from a man aged 18-30 years in good health and CMV-seronegative.

This clone was observed a single time. The V and J genes are TRBV6-5 and TRBJ1-1, with 9 bases aligning to TRBD1. V was clipped by 4 bases and J by 1 base; unmatched bases: 4. The germline gives CDR1 MNHEY, CDR2 SVGAGI. CDR3 size: 15 residues. The CDR3 here is CASSSSTGGNTEAFF. For the CDR3, the DNA is TGTGCCAGCAGTTCGTCGACAGGGGGGAACACTGAAGCTTTCTTT.

In this sample, this clone turned up a few times. The chain combines TRBV7-9 with TRBJ1-2; D perhaps matches TRBD1 (6 bases). This CDR3 has 14 residues. The germline V gene has CDR1 SEHNR and CDR2 FQNEAQ (reference sequence). Trimming took 5 bases from V and 4 from J, leaving 14 bases between them. This CDR3 reads CASSLTGTIYGYTF. For the CDR3, the DNA is TGTGCCAGCAGCCTCACCGGGACAATCTATGGCTACACCTTC.

This chain connects TRBV12-5 to TRBJ1-1; 7 bases line up with TRBD1. J gave up 10 bases and V 3 bases, and 14 bases lay outside the gene matches. This CDR3 has 15 amino acids. From germline, CDR1 is LGHNT and CDR2 FRNRAP. Here the CDR3 reads CASGLRSGQPFGAFF. The CDR3 DNA follows: TGTGCTAGTGGTTTACGATCGGGACAGCCCTTCGGAGCTTTCTTT.

V and J are TRBV30 and TRBJ2-1, with TRBD2 matching 11 bases. Per the germline V gene, CDR1 is GTSNPN and CDR2 is SVGIG (reference sequence). This CDR3 contains 17 residues. V trimming: 2 bases; J trimming: 2 bases; junction bases outside the gene matches: 8. For the CDR3, the DNA is TGTGCCTGGAGTCGGTTCCTGACTAGCGGGACCTACAATGAGCAGTTCTTC. It encodes CAWSRFLTSGTYNEQFF.

This chain uses TRBV10-1 with TRBJ1-3; no reliable D call. V lost 4 bases, J lost 2 bases, and 12 bases lay in between. This CDR3 comprises 15 residues. Germline V gene sequence: CDR1 WNHNN, CDR2 SYGVQD (reference sequence). The CDR3 coding sequence is TGCGCCAGCAGTGGCACCCCGGAGGCTGGAAACACCATATATTTT. It is translated as CASSGTPEAGNTIYF.